The 17 T cell receptor beta chains in this list originate from one sample, sequenced in a study of shared clonotypes between healthy human individuals. Assay used: immunoSEQ multiplex PCR; TCRdb lists only in-frame clones, some missing. The table has approximately 1.5 million clones, 95% to 99% seen once. The source material was naive CD4+ T cells sorted from blood. The subset: CD45RA+ positively selected. Source of these receptors: a man aged 30-40 years in good health.

This sequence joins TRBV7-2 and TRBJ1-4, with 7 bases identical to TRBD1. CDR1 and CDR2 (germline): SGHTA, FQGNSA. V shed 1 base and J 8 bases; nucleotides not matched to a gene: 7. This CDR3 is built from 15 residues. The CDR3 bases are TGTGCCAGCAGCTTAGAAAGGGGGCGAGCCGAAAAACTGTTTTTT. It yields the protein CASSLERGRAEKLFF.

The genes are TRBV28 and TRBJ2-7, with 8 bases fitting TRBD2. The CDR3 is 15 amino acids. V lost 1 base, J lost 0 bases, and 2 bases stayed unmatched. CDR1 and CDR2 (germline): MDHEN, SYDVKM. The CDR3 nucleotides are TGTGCCAGCAGTTTATCTAGCGGGTACTCCTACGAGCAGTACTTC. Protein sequence: CASSLSSGYSYEQYF.

This chain connects TRBV9 to TRBJ2-2; D perhaps matches TRBD1 (5 bases). The length of the CDR3 is 17 residues. Trimming left V 3 bases short and J 6 bases short, with 21 bases between. CDR1 is SGDLS and CDR2 is YYNGEE in the germline V gene. The CDR3 bases are TGTGCCAGCAGCGCAAGTTTCGAAACAACAGGATCCGGGGAGCTGTTTTTT. Its translation is CASSASFETTGSGELFF.

The rearrangement uses TRBV25-1 and TRBJ2-7; D remains unclear. The CDR3 spans 13 residues. Trimming left V 3 bases short and J 3 bases short, with 9 bases between. The germline CDR1 and CDR2 sequences are MGHDK and SYGVNS. The CDR3 sequence is CASSDYIRYEQYF. In DNA, the CDR3 is TGTGCCAGCAGTGACTACATACGCTACGAGCAGTACTTC.

The chain has TRBV5-1 and TRBJ2-7; the D gene is possibly TRBD1 (6 bases). Germline V CDR1 and CDR2: SGHRS, YFSETQ. The CDR3 extends over 13 amino acids. The V end lost 5 bases, the J end lost 3 bases, and 12 bases lay between the germline ends. CDR3 bases: TGCGCCAGCAGTGCACAGGGACACTACGAGCAGTACTTC. The encoded protein is CASSAQGHYEQYF.

The V gene is TRBV5-1, the J gene TRBJ2-1; TRBD1 might be the D (5 bases). Germline V gene sequence: CDR1 SGHRS, CDR2 YFSETQ. This CDR3 has 12 residues. V lost 7 bases to trimming and J lost 5 bases, with 10 bases between them. In DNA, the CDR3 is TGCGCCAGCGGGGCCCACGACAATGAGCAGTTCTTC. Translation: CASGAHDNEQFF.

This chain uses TRBV5-8 with TRBJ1-5, with D maybe TRBD1 (5 bases). Germline assignment: CDR1 SGHTS and CDR2 YDEGEE. The V end lost 0 bases, the J end lost 6 bases, and 16 bases lay between the germline ends. CDR3 length: 16 amino acids. CDR3 loop: CASSLGFSRAFQPQHF. The CDR3 bases are TGTGCCAGCAGCTTGGGCTTCAGCAGGGCGTTTCAGCCCCAGCATTTT. Based on the CDR3 plus reference TRBV5-8 and TRBJ1-5, the full variable domain is EAGVTQSPTHLIKTRGQQATLRCSPISGHTSVYWYQQALGLGLQFLLWYDEGEERNRGNFPPRFSGRQFPNYSSELNVNALELEDSALYLCASSLGFSRAFQPQHFGDGTRLSIL.

The DNA of the CDR3 is TGTGCCAGCAGCTTCAGCCTTCTCCCCTACAATGAGCAGTTCTTC. Its translation is CASSFSLLPYNEQFF. The chain uses TRBV7-9 and TRBJ2-1; D ambiguous. Trimming stripped 3 bases from V and 2 bases from J, with 11 bases between. This CDR3 is 15 amino acids long. Germline V gene lookup returns CDR1 SEHNR and CDR2 FQNEAQ (reference sequence). Complete variable domain (other parts from reference TRBV7-9 and TRBJ2-1): DTGVSQNPRHKITKRGQNVTFRCDPISEHNRLYWYRQTLGQGPEFLTYFQNEAQLEKSRLLSDRFSAERPKGSFSTLEIQRTEQGDSAMYLCASSFSLLPYNEQFFGPGTRLTVL.

J is TRBJ2-1 and V is TRBV29-1, with D maybe TRBD1 (6 bases). This CDR3 is 12 amino acids long. Germline V gene lookup returns CDR1 SQVTM and CDR2 ANQGSEA. The V end was cut by 7 bases, the J end by 7 bases, with 14 bases between. The CDR3 sequence: CSGLQGRNEQFF. DNA of the CDR3: TGCAGCGGTCTACAGGGTCGGAATGAGCAGTTCTTC.

The rearrangement joins TRBV9 to TRBJ1-2; 8 bases are shared with TRBD1. The J segment lost 2 bases and the V segment lost 0 bases, leaving 9 bases of the junction unmatched. Germline V gene sequence: CDR1 SGDLS, CDR2 YYNGEE. CDR3 size: 17 residues. The CDR3 nucleotides read TGTGCCAGCAGCGTAGCTCTCGACTGGGACAGGAACTATGGCTACACCTTC. Translation gives CASSVALDWDRNYGYTF.

This chain uses TRBV18 with TRBJ1-2, with 7 bases matching TRBD1. Trimming took 4 bases from V and 13 from J; bases not matched to a gene: 12. CDR1 and CDR2 (germline): KGHSH, LQKENI. The CDR3 has 13 residues. The CDR3 nucleotides are TGTGCCAGCTCACTTGGACAGGAACCGTTTCCCACCTTC. Protein product: CASSLGQEPFPTF.

This chain uses TRBV5-6 with TRBJ1-1, with D maybe TRBD1 (6 bases). V lost 0 bases, J lost 5 bases, and 17 bases lay in between. This CDR3 comprises 16 residues. The germline CDR1 and CDR2 sequences are SGHDT and YYEEEE. CDR3: CASSLGLQGWGTEAFF. The CDR3, as DNA: TGTGCCAGCAGCTTGGGACTACAGGGTTGGGGAACTGAAGCTTTCTTT.

Of note for this clone: Within the sample, other DNA sequences also encode this same CDR3. The chain has TRBV5-1 and TRBJ1-5; 9 positions agree with TRBD1. The CDR3 covers 14 residues. The germline gives CDR1 SGHRS, CDR2 YFSETQ. With 4 bases clipped from V and 4 bases from J, the junction kept 3 bases outside the gene matches. This chain's CDR3 is CASSPGTGNQPQHF. The CDR3 region has the DNA TGCGCCAGCAGCCCCGGGACAGGGAATCAGCCCCAGCATTTT.

The chain uses TRBV6-5 and TRBJ2-7; D is unclear. V was trimmed by 2 bases and J by 7 bases, leaving 12 bases between them. Per the germline V gene, CDR1 is MNHEY and CDR2 is SVGAGI. This CDR3 has 13 amino acids. The chain's CDR3 is CASSYGGLGEQYF. The CDR3 DNA reads as TGTGCCAGCAGTTACGGCGGATTGGGTGAGCAGTACTTC.

The chain uses TRBV14 and TRBJ1-1, with TRBD1 matching over 10 bases. The CDR3 spans 16 residues. Germline V gives CDR1 SGHDN, CDR2 FVKESK. V gave up 4 bases and J gave up 3 bases; unmatched junction bases: 8. The CDR3 bases are TGTGCCAGCAGCCGGGACAGGGGTTTTCCGGACACTGAAGCTTTCTTT. Translation: CASSRDRGFPDTEAFF.

The chain uses TRBV6-1 and TRBJ1-1, with TRBD1 identical over 10 bases. Trimming removed 7 bases from V and 2 bases from J; junction bases left unmatched: 4. Per germline, CDR1 MNHNS and CDR2 SASEGT. This CDR3 is 14 amino acids long. CDR3 sequence: CASTWTGGNTEAFF. Here the CDR3 DNA reads TGTGCCAGCACCTGGACAGGGGGAAACACTGAAGCTTTCTTT.

The chain uses TRBV5-1 and TRBJ2-5; 7 bases line up with TRBD2. The CDR3 contains 14 residues. CDR1 is SGHRS and CDR2 is YFSETQ in the germline V gene. With 5 bases clipped from V and 5 bases from J, the junction kept 9 bases outside the gene matches. For the CDR3, the DNA is TGCGCCAGCAGTGCTGCGGGAGCGGGCGAGACCCAGTACTTC. Amino acids: CASSAAGAGETQYF.